This T cell receptor (beta chain) stems from a study of regulatory T cells in long-lasting Graves disease. Study background: Patients with new Graves' disease had used antithyroid drugs below 3 months.

V was shortened by 3 bases and J by 0 bases, with 8 bases between the two germline ends. The CDR3 runs 14 residues. Germline V gene lookup returns CDR1 DFQATT and CDR2 SNEGSKA (reference sequence). This clonotype has a handful of counts. Building the TCR beta libraries relied on iRepertoire HTBI primers, and CDR3 regions underwent Arm-PCR. One entry per CDR3 protein, called by TCRdb with MiXCR from the multiplex PCR reads. The sample lists around 400,000 distinct CDR3 sequences, roughly 15% occurring once. Time point described: newly diagnosed GD, antithyroid drugs for less than 3 months. From RNA extracted from PBMCs, the TCR library was made.

The V call is TRBV20-1, the J call TRBJ1-4, with a possible D match to TRBD1 (6 bases). The TCR sequence derives from a female donor with Graves disease. The sample was peripheral blood mononuclear cells (PBMCs), taken at new diagnosis, from a patient treated with antithyroid drugs. The chain's CDR3 is CSARRGTTNEKLFF. CDR3 sequence (DNA): TGCAGTGCTAGGAGGGGGACAACTAATGAAAAACTGTTTTTT.